A single sample gave rise to the 30 T cell receptor beta chains below, sequenced in a study of post-analysis software for immune sequencing data. Points from the study as a whole: Patients used about five TRBV segments, including TRBV5-6, TRBV5-1 and TRBV20-1, more often than controls.

Incorporated into the TCR beta cDNA libraries were unique molecular identifiers, which served to reduce PCR and sequencing biases. Each CDR3 protein gets one entry after TCRdb re-called the PCR reads with MiXCR. The sample carries about 820,000 distinct CDR3 sequences, around 53% recorded once. These receptors are not linked to any known antigen. The sample consisted of blood. All receptors come from a girl aged 10 to 17 with multiple sclerosis.

J is TRBJ2-7 and V is TRBV12-3 or TRBV12-4, with 9 bases aligning to TRBD1. The CDR3 sequence is 14 residues long. J lost 0 bases, V lost 6 bases, and 3 bases had no gene match. CDR3 DNA: TGTGCCAGCAGGCGGGACAGGGCCTCCTACGAGCAGTACTTC. Encoded protein: CASRRDRASYEQYF.

This clonotype is a singleton in its sample. V is TRBV20-1 and J is TRBJ2-1; unclear D gene. V was trimmed by 6 bases and J by 4 bases, leaving 19 bases between them. The CDR3 runs 15 residues. From germline, CDR1 is DFQATT and CDR2 SNEGSKA (reference sequence). CDR3 region: CSASVSPCGYNEQFF. CDR3 DNA: TGCAGTGCCTCCGTAAGCCCCTGCGGATACAATGAGCAGTTCTTC.

The V gene is TRBV20-1, the J gene TRBJ2-7, with no clear D. Germline CDR1 is DFQATT and CDR2 is SNEGSKA (reference sequence). V was trimmed by 6 bases and J by 1 base, leaving 10 bases between them. This CDR3 comprises 12 residues. The CDR3 reads CSAPGESYEQYF. The CDR3 region has the DNA TGCAGTGCCCCAGGCGAATCCTACGAGCAGTACTTC.

This clonotype came up a few times. The CDR3 nucleotides are TGCAGCGGGGGACATCTGCGGCCCCGGCGCAATCAGCCCCAGCATTTT. Translated: CSGGHLRPRRNQPQHF. The rearrangement links TRBV29-1 to TRBJ1-5; perhaps TRBD1 as D (6 bases). The V and J ends lost 7 bases and 2 bases respectively, with 21 bases between them. Germline CDR1 reads SQVTM; CDR2 reads ANQGSEA. The CDR3 has 16 residues.

V usage is TRBV7-8 and J usage is TRBJ2-7; D is perhaps TRBD1 (6 bases). The V end lost 7 bases, the J end lost 3 bases, and 13 bases lay between the germline ends. This CDR3 has 13 amino acids. Germline V gene data show CDR1 as SGHVS and CDR2 as FQNEAQ. The CDR3 loop is CASMPKTGYEQYF. CDR3 nucleotides: TGTGCCAGCATGCCAAAGACAGGCTACGAGCAGTACTTC.

V usage is TRBV29-1 and J usage is TRBJ2-1; D is perhaps TRBD1 (5 bases). The CDR3 contains 12 residues. Germline V gene data show CDR1 as SQVTM and CDR2 as ANQGSEA. The V and J ends lost 1 base and 8 bases respectively, with 9 bases between them. CDR3 sequence: CSVEGQGHEQFF. The DNA of the CDR3 is TGCAGCGTTGAAGGGCAGGGCCATGAGCAGTTCTTC.

The chain combines TRBV5-1 with TRBJ2-7, with D hard to call. Trimming removed 0 bases at V and 3 bases at J, with 10 bases between. The CDR3 loop spans 14 amino acids. The germline V gene has CDR1 SGHRS and CDR2 YFSETQ. The CDR3 region has the DNA TGCGCCAGCAGCTTGGATCTGGTAATCTACGAGCAGTACTTC. This encodes CASSLDLVIYEQYF.

V and J are TRBV5-1 and TRBJ2-3; a weak D match, TRBD2 (7 bases). Germline values: CDR1 SGHRS, CDR2 YFSETQ. Trimming took 0 bases from V and 1 from J, leaving 12 bases between them. The CDR3 loop spans 16 amino acids. The DNA of the CDR3 is TGCGCCAGCAGCTTGGAGCGGGACATACGCACAGATACGCAGTATTTT. Translation gives CASSLERDIRTDTQYF.

The gene calls are TRBV6-1 and TRBJ2-6, with 8 nucleotides matching TRBD1. The CDR3 spans 17 residues. The trim removed 7 bases at V and 0 bases at J, leaving 8 bases unmatched. From germline, CDR1 is MNHNS and CDR2 SASEGT. For the CDR3, the DNA is TGTGCCAGCACCCGACAGGGGTCGGACTCTGGGGCCAACGTCCTGACTTTC. Translated, it gives CASTRQGSDSGANVLTF.

This clonotype has more than one count but fewer than ten. CDR3 loop: CSASWGPGDTQYF. CDR3 in DNA: TGCAGTGCTAGTTGGGGGCCCGGAGATACGCAGTATTTT. The chain couples TRBV20-1 to TRBJ2-3; D is possibly TRBD1 (6 bases). The CDR3 length is 13 residues. Trimming removed 3 bases at V and 5 bases at J, with 12 bases between. Germline V gene data show CDR1 as DFQATT and CDR2 as SNEGSKA (reference sequence).

The CDR3 is CASSGLTSGRAETQYF. DNA of the CDR3: TGTGCCAGCAGCGGTTTGACTAGCGGGAGGGCTGAGACCCAGTACTTC. The chain uses TRBV6-1 and TRBJ2-5; 14 bases agree with TRBD2. V shed 6 bases and J 5 bases; nucleotides not matched to a gene: 8. This CDR3 is built from 16 residues. Germline V gene sequence: CDR1 MNHNS, CDR2 SASEGT.

V usage is TRBV2 and J usage is TRBJ1-4, with D tentatively TRBD1 (6 bases). The CDR3 covers 15 residues. Germline CDR1 SNHLY, CDR2 FYNNEI. Trimming pared 5 bases from V and 8 bases from J, leaving 18 bases between. The CDR3 loop reads CASSLMGGPEEKLFF. CDR3 sequence (DNA): TGTGCCAGCAGTCTTATGGGGGGGCCAGAGGAAAAACTGTTTTTT. Full variable domain (missing parts from reference TRBV2 and TRBJ1-4): EPEVTQTPSHQVTQMGQEVILRCVPISNHLYFYWYRQILGQKVEFLVSFYNNEISEKSEIFDDQFSVERPDGSNFTLKIRSTKLEDSAMYFCASSLMGGPEEKLFFGSGTQLSVL.

V usage is TRBV28 and J usage is TRBJ2-7; 7 bases fit TRBD1. V lost 5 bases and J lost 4; bases outside the gene matches: 11. The CDR3 runs to 15 residues. Per the germline V gene, CDR1 is MDHEN and CDR2 is SYDVKM. CDR3 sequence: CASSENAGTAYEQYF. The CDR3 DNA follows: TGTGCCAGCAGTGAAAACGCCGGGACAGCTTACGAGCAGTACTTC.

This clonotype has more than one count but fewer than ten. The chain recombines TRBV7-2 with TRBJ1-1, with D hard to call. CDR3 length: 14 amino acids. With 1 base removed from V and 1 base from J, the gap between germline ends came to 7 bases. Germline-derived CDR1 and CDR2 are SGHTA and FQGNSA. DNA of the CDR3: TGTGCCAGCAGCTTAGGTCAAAGGAACACTGAAGCTTTCTTT. Protein sequence: CASSLGQRNTEAFF.

The chain is built from TRBV6-2 or TRBV6-3 and TRBJ2-1; D uncertain. The CDR3 is 13 residues long. V was pared by 0 bases and J by 4 bases, with 4 bases between. CDR1 and CDR2 (germline): MNHEY, SVGEGT. CDR3 bases: TGTGCCAGCAGTTACTCGAATTACAATGAGCAGTTCTTC. Translated: CASSYSNYNEQFF.

The genes are TRBV29-1 and TRBJ1-2, with TRBD1 matching over 7 bases. In germline, CDR1 is SQVTM, CDR2 ANQGSEA. This CDR3 region has 13 residues. The trim removed 3 bases at V and 3 bases at J, leaving 4 bases unmatched. The CDR3 loop is CSVEVGQDYGYTF. CDR3 DNA sequence: TGCAGCGTTGAGGTCGGACAGGACTATGGCTACACCTTC.

V usage is TRBV5-1 and J usage is TRBJ2-7; the match to TRBD2 covers 12 bases. The J call may be wrong; the DNA end is better matched by TRBJ2-4. Per the germline V gene, CDR1 is SGHRS and CDR2 is YFSETQ. This CDR3 is 15 amino acids long. CDR3 DNA sequence: TGCGCCAGCAGCTCCCTAGCGGGAGGGCAAAACATTCAGTACTTC. Protein product: CASSSLAGGQNIQYF.

This clonotype has a handful of counts. The J gene is TRBJ2-7, the V gene TRBV20-1; D call uncertain. The CDR3 length is 14 residues. V lost 0 bases and J 0 bases, leaving 9 bases between the germline ends. The germline V gene encodes CDR1 DFQATT and CDR2 SNEGSKA (reference sequence). CDR3 DNA: TGCAGTGCTAGAGATCACCGGAGCTCCTACGAGCAGTACTTC. Its protein is CSARDHRSSYEQYF.

This clonotype has just one count. This chain joins TRBV7-3 and TRBJ2-7; perhaps TRBD1 as D (6 bases). The ends were cut back, 5 bases at V and 5 bases at J, with 16 bases in the middle. This CDR3 comprises 14 residues. Germline V gene sequence: CDR1 SGHTA, CDR2 FQGTGA. The CDR3, as DNA: TGTGCCAGCAGCCCCCAGCAGGGGATCAACGAGCAGTACTTC. Amino acids: CASSPQQGINEQYF.

The V and J genes are TRBV13 and TRBJ1-1; a weak D match, TRBD1 (6 bases). Germline values: CDR1 PRHDT, CDR2 FYEKMQ (reference sequence). V was pared by 5 bases and J by 3 bases, with 13 bases between. The CDR3 spans 14 residues. CDR3 protein: CASSVSPGDTEAFF. CDR3 DNA sequence: TGTGCCAGCAGCGTGAGCCCAGGGGACACTGAAGCTTTCTTT.

This clonotype was detected only a few times. The junction departs from germline at one end; a sequencing error may be responsible. Here the CDR3 DNA reads TGTGCCAGCAGTTTCAGGCGTGAGATGAACGCTGAAGCTTTCTTT. This codes for CASSFRREMNAEAFF. The chain is built from TRBV12-3 or TRBV12-4 and TRBJ1-1; D is unresolved. CDR3 length: 15 residues.

This chain joins TRBV15 and TRBJ2-5; 8 bases fit TRBD1. V shed 0 bases and J 11 bases; nucleotides not matched to a gene: 11. Germline CDR1 is LNHNV and CDR2 is YYDKDF (reference sequence). This CDR3 has 15 residues. CDR3 bases: TGTGCCACCAGCAGAGATGGAGGTAGGGGACAGGAGCAGTACTTC. As protein: CATSRDGGRGQEQYF.

This clonotype was detected many times. The chain employs TRBV29-1 and TRBJ2-7, with D unresolved. This CDR3 spans 9 amino acids. The germline V gene encodes CDR1 SQVTM and CDR2 ANQGSEA. V lost 8 bases and J 5 bases, leaving 7 bases between the germline ends. For the CDR3, the DNA is TGCAGCCCAGCTCACGAGCAGTACTTC. Protein: CSPAHEQYF.

This rearrangement joins TRBV20-1 to TRBJ2-1, with 9 bases lining up with TRBD2. The junction had 8 bases not matched to a gene; V was cut back by 7 bases and J by 4 bases. The CDR3 is 14 amino acids. Germline CDR1 reads DFQATT; CDR2 reads SNEGSKA (reference sequence). The CDR3 sequence is CSGGRTSDYNEQFF. The CDR3 nucleotides read TGCAGTGGGGGGAGGACTAGCGATTACAATGAGCAGTTCTTC.

The sample holds one count of this clonotype. V is TRBV5-5 and J is TRBJ2-5; TRBD1 matches 8 bases. The J call is uncertain, as TRBJ2-7 better fits the DNA end. The CDR3 length is 13 residues. Per germline, CDR1 SGHKS and CDR2 YYEKEE (reference sequence). The CDR3 DNA sequence: TGTGCCAGCATCGGCAGGGGGCACAGCGAGCAGTACTTC. It specifies CASIGRGHSEQYF.

This clonotype was counted only a few times. V usage is TRBV4-1 and J usage is TRBJ2-1; D is undetermined. The V gene's germline CDR1 is MGHRA and CDR2 YSYEKL. Deletions cut 0 bases from V and 9 bases from J, with 9 bases between. The CDR3 has 13 residues. CDR3 nucleotide sequence: TGCGCCAGCAGCCAAGATGTCGGGTTTGAGCAGTTCTTC. Translated: CASSQDVGFEQFF.

V usage is TRBV29-1 and J usage is TRBJ1-2, with TRBD1 matching 11 bases. Germline V CDR1 and CDR2: SQVTM, ANQGSEA. This CDR3 contains 18 residues. The V and J ends lost 7 bases and 0 bases, in that order; junction bases with no gene match: 16. The CDR3 bases are TGCAGCGCCCCTACGTTGACCCGGGACAGGGGGACTAACTATGGCTACACCTTC. Its protein is CSAPTLTRDRGTNYGYTF.

This chain links TRBV7-9 with TRBJ2-3; 7 nucleotides match TRBD1. Germline V gives CDR1 SEHNR, CDR2 FQNEAQ (reference sequence). V lost 3 bases and J lost 0; bases outside the gene matches: 6. This CDR3 comprises 16 residues. CDR3 DNA: TGTGCCAGCAGCTTCACCGGGACAGCCAGCACAGATACGCAGTATTTT. It translates to CASSFTGTASTDTQYF.

This clonotype was counted a few times. This chain uses TRBV5-6 with TRBJ1-2; the match to TRBD1 covers 12 bases. In germline, CDR1 is SGHDT, CDR2 YYEEEE. This CDR3 is built from 13 residues. V trimming: 4 bases; J trimming: 12 bases; junction bases outside the gene matches: 7. The CDR3 DNA follows: TGTGCCAGCAGCCGGGACAGGGGGCGCGACCACACCTTC. Translated: CASSRDRGRDHTF.

The genes are TRBV28 and TRBJ2-3; TRBD2 matches at 9 bases. CDR3 size: 15 residues. The ends lost 5 bases at V and 9 bases at J; junction bases unmatched: 12. Germline V gene lookup returns CDR1 MDHEN and CDR2 SYDVKM. CDR3 in amino acids: CASSPPWTSERTQYF. CDR3 DNA sequence: TGTGCCAGCAGTCCTCCATGGACTAGCGAGAGGACGCAGTATTTT. Full variable domain (rest looked up from reference TRBV28 and TRBJ2-3): DVKVTQSSRYLVKRTGEKVFLECVQDMDHENMFWYRQDPGLGLRLIYFSYDVKMKEKGDIPEGYSVSREKKERFSLILESASTNQTSMYLCASSPPWTSERTQYFGPGTRLTVL.